These 25 T cell receptor beta chains were sequenced from one sample in a study of T cells in Graves' hyperthyroidism and ophthalmopathy. The investigators amplified TCR beta CDR3 regions from RNA transcripts. HTBI primers drove first-round RT-PCR of the TCR CDR3. TCRdb independently ran MiXCR on the multiplex PCR reads; one entry per CDR3 protein. The data contain hundreds of thousands of distinct CDR3 sequences, 12% to 15% of them seen just once; the ten biggest clones take up 9.5% to 13%. Sequenced material: blood. These TCRs come from a woman aged 18 to 35 with Graves' hyperthyroidism.

V and J are TRBV7-9 and TRBJ2-5; D ambiguous. V was clipped by 3 bases and J by 4 bases, with 15 bases between them. The germline V gene encodes CDR1 SEHNR and CDR2 FQNEAQ (reference sequence). CDR3 size: 15 residues. The CDR3 bases are TGTGCCAGCAGCTTTCCTCCGAGCCCCCGAGAGACCCAGTACTTC. Its translation: CASSFPPSPRETQYF.

This clonotype appeared a single time. This may be a read error: a much more frequent sequence differs by one nucleotide. V and J are TRBV19 and TRBJ1-1, with a tentative D call TRBD1 (6 bases). The CDR3 is 14 residues long. Germline-derived CDR1 and CDR2 are LNHDA and SQIVND (reference sequence). V lost 4 bases and J 3 bases, leaving 12 bases between the germline ends. For the CDR3, the DNA is TGTGCCAGTAGTAGACAGGTCGTGGACACTGAAGCTTTCTTT. It yields the protein CASSRQVVDTEAFF.

This clonotype was recorded a few times. CDR3: CASSTGQGAALTGELFF. The CDR3 region has the DNA TGTGCCAGCTCAACGGGACAGGGGGCCGCTCTCACCGGGGAGCTGTTTTTT. The V and J genes are TRBV18 and TRBJ2-2; 12 bases line up with TRBD1. The J segment lost 4 bases and the V segment lost 5 bases, leaving 8 bases of the junction unmatched. Germline values: CDR1 KGHSH, CDR2 LQKENI. The CDR3 totals 17 residues.

This clonotype was seen a handful of times. V gene TRBV7-9 combines with J gene TRBJ1-3; 9 nucleotides agree with TRBD1. CDR3 length equals 15 residues. V gave up 4 bases and J gave up 8 bases; unmatched junction bases: 9. CDR1 SEHNR and CDR2 FQNEAQ come from the germline V gene (reference sequence). CDR3 sequence (DNA): TGTGCCAGCAGCTCGCCGTGGACAGGGGAGGACACCATATATTTT. Its protein product is CASSSPWTGEDTIYF.

In this sample, this clonotype turned up many times. The V and J genes are TRBV11-2 and TRBJ2-3; D is undetermined. The V gene's germline CDR1 is SGHAT and CDR2 FQNNGV. The CDR3 totals 13 residues. V shed 1 base and J shed 2 bases, with 4 bases lying between them. The CDR3 DNA sequence: TGTGCCAGCAGCTTAGGTTTCACAGATACGCAGTATTTT. It codes for CASSLGFTDTQYF.

This clonotype was counted ten times or more. The J gene is TRBJ1-1, the V gene TRBV29-1; tentative D call: TRBD1 (6 bases). The CDR3 covers 12 residues. CDR1 and CDR2 (germline): SQVTM, ANQGSEA. Trimming took 6 bases from V and 5 from J, leaving 13 bases between them. The CDR3 DNA reads TGCAGCGTAGCGGGAGGGGGAACTGAAGCTTTCTTT. It encodes CSVAGGGTEAFF.

The chain carries TRBV14 and TRBJ2-3, with TRBD2 matching over 8 bases. In germline, CDR1 is SGHDN, CDR2 FVKESK. The ends lost 0 bases at V and 5 bases at J; junction bases unmatched: 10. The CDR3 has 17 amino acids. CDR3 coding DNA: TGTGCCAGCAGCCAAGAAGACCACGGGAGCGGGGGAGATACGCAGTATTTT. Amino acids: CASSQEDHGSGGDTQYF.

V gene TRBV9 combines with J gene TRBJ2-1; 8 positions match TRBD1. Unmatched junction bases numbered 5, after V lost 0 bases and J lost 9 bases. CDR1 is SGDLS and CDR2 is YYNGEE in the germline V gene. The CDR3 contains 14 residues. The DNA of the CDR3 is TGTGCCAGCAGCGTAGCAGGGGGCGCGGGTGAGCAGTTCTTC. It codes for CASSVAGGAGEQFF.

This chain links TRBV19 with TRBJ2-2; D is ambiguous. Trimming left V 6 bases short and J 6 bases short, with 11 bases between. The CDR3 sequence is 13 residues long. Germline loops: CDR1 LNHDA, CDR2 SQIVND (reference sequence). The CDR3 sequence: CASRLDRAGELFF. The CDR3 region has the DNA TGTGCCAGTAGGTTAGATCGCGCCGGGGAGCTGTTTTTT.

V gene TRBV10-2 combines with J gene TRBJ2-1; TRBD2 might be the D (5 bases). The CDR3 contains 14 residues. The germline V gene encodes CDR1 WSHSY and CDR2 SAAADI. The germline V and J ends were trimmed by 4 bases and 0 bases, with 7 bases remaining between them. This CDR3 is CASSAGISYNEQFF. In DNA, the CDR3 is TGCGCCAGCAGTGCGGGAATCTCCTACAATGAGCAGTTCTTC.

V is TRBV28 and J is TRBJ1-2; TRBD1 might be the D (5 bases). The CDR3 has 16 residues. Trimming removed 4 bases at V and 3 bases at J, with 18 bases between. Germline assignment: CDR1 MDHEN and CDR2 SYDVKM. For the CDR3, the DNA is TGTGCCAGCAGTTCCCCGGGCCGGGGCCGAGACTATGGCTACACCTTC. Translation: CASSSPGRGRDYGYTF.

A few counts support this clonotype. The DNA of the CDR3 is TGTGCCAGCAGTCCGCGCCCGGTGACTAGCGGACAAGAGACCCAGTACTTC. It yields the protein CASSPRPVTSGQETQYF. This chain connects TRBV6-2 or TRBV6-3 to TRBJ2-5; 9 bases line up with TRBD2. This CDR3 spans 17 amino acids. Trimming cost V 5 bases and J 2 bases; bases outside gene matches: 12. Germline lookup yields CDR1 MNHEY and CDR2 SVGEGT.

This clonotype came up many times. The CDR3 DNA follows: TGTGCCAGCGGTGGCAGGTACCCCACCTACGAGCAGTACTTC. Translation gives CASGGRYPTYEQYF. The rearrangement uses TRBV7-2 and TRBJ2-7; no clear D gene. The CDR3 consists of 14 residues. V lost 8 bases to trimming and J lost 2 bases, with 16 bases between them. Germline CDR1 SGHTA, CDR2 FQGNSA.

This clonotype was detected a few times. This sequence may be a read error, since a much larger clone differs from it by one base. The conserved phenylalanine or tryptophan normally closing the CDR3 is absent here, so this likely arose from a read error. The chain employs TRBV20-1 and TRBJ2-1; a weak D match, TRBD2 (5 bases). This CDR3 region has 14 residues. Trimming shortened V by 3 bases and J by 0 bases, and 9 bases separated the two germline ends. Germline CDR1 and CDR2: DFQATT and SNEGSKA (reference sequence). DNA of the CDR3: TGCAGTGCTAGGCGGGTGAGCTCCTACAATGAGCAGTTCCTC. Its protein product is CSARRVSSYNEQFL.

This clonotype came up many times. The V gene is TRBV20-1, the J gene TRBJ2-5, with TRBD2 identical over 8 bases. The CDR3 consists of 17 residues. CDR1 is DFQATT and CDR2 is SNEGSKA in the germline V gene (reference sequence). J was trimmed by 5 bases and V by 0 bases; bases with no gene match: 14. The CDR3 DNA is TGCAGTGCTAGAGATTTGGGAGCGGGAGTTAGTGGGGAGACCCAGTACTTC. This translates into CSARDLGAGVSGETQYF.

This clonotype has ten or more counts. V is TRBV6-2 or TRBV6-3 and J is TRBJ1-1; possibly TRBD1 for D (5 bases). This CDR3 has 15 amino acids. With 2 bases removed from V and 5 bases from J, the gap between germline ends came to 15 bases. In germline, CDR1 is MNHEY, CDR2 SVGEGT. CDR3 sequence: CASSYGQLGETEAFF. The CDR3 bases are TGTGCCAGCAGTTACGGCCAACTGGGGGAGACTGAAGCTTTCTTT.

This clonotype was detected ten times or more. The chain employs TRBV7-2 and TRBJ2-7; TRBD2 matches 7 bases. CDR1 and CDR2 from the germline V gene are SGHTA and FQGNSA. V trimming: 2 bases; J trimming: 0 bases; junction bases outside the gene matches: 10. CDR3 length: 17 residues. CDR3 sequence (DNA): TGTGCCAGCAGCTTACCCCTTGGCGGGGGAAGCTCCTACGAGCAGTACTTC. Encoded protein: CASSLPLGGGSSYEQYF.

V is TRBV19 and J is TRBJ2-6, with a tentative D call TRBD2 (6 bases). The CDR3 loop spans 19 amino acids. CDR1 and CDR2 from the germline V gene are LNHDA and SQIVND (reference sequence). The ends were cut back, 2 bases at V and 0 bases at J, with 17 bases in the middle. CDR3 protein: CASSILGASAVSGANVLTF. CDR3 DNA: TGTGCCAGTAGTATACTGGGTGCTAGCGCGGTCTCTGGGGCCAACGTCCTGACTTTC.

This clonotype was counted once. The chain combines TRBV27 with TRBJ2-3, with 10 positions matching TRBD2. V dropped 6 bases and J dropped 0; count of bases not matched to a gene: 6. The CDR3 runs to 16 residues. CDR1 and CDR2 (germline): MNHEY, SMNVEV (reference sequence). The CDR3: CASRTLAGTSTDTQYF. Written as DNA, the CDR3 is TGTGCCAGCAGAACACTAGCGGGAACCAGCACAGATACGCAGTATTTT.

This clonotype was observed at least ten times. The DNA for the CDR3 is TGTGCCAGCAGTGAAGCGGGGTGGGGGACTGAAGCTTTCTTT. Its translation is CASSEAGWGTEAFF. The chain joins TRBV2 to TRBJ1-1; TRBD1 might be the D (5 bases). CDR1 is SNHLY and CDR2 is FYNNEI in the germline V gene. The CDR3 has 14 residues. V was trimmed by 0 bases and J by 5 bases, leaving 10 bases between them.

In this sample, this clonotype turned up many times. This chain uses TRBV18 with TRBJ2-7; 9 nucleotides align to TRBD2. From germline, CDR1 is KGHSH and CDR2 LQKENI. This CDR3 region has 15 residues. Trimming removed 4 bases from V and 4 bases from J; junction bases left unmatched: 8. CDR3 nucleotides: TGTGCCAGCTCACAATCCGGGACTAGCCCTTACGAGCAGTACTTC. Translated: CASSQSGTSPYEQYF.

The chain uses TRBV6-1 and TRBJ1-1; 10 bases align to TRBD1. V was pared by 11 bases and J by 1 base, with 4 bases of the junction left unmatched. In germline, CDR1 is MNHNS, CDR2 SASEGT. The CDR3 is made up of 13 amino acids. The CDR3 region is CAGDRGQNTEAFF. In DNA, the CDR3 is TGTGCCGGGGACAGGGGACAGAACACTGAAGCTTTCTTT.

This clonotype was detected ten times or more. The rearrangement links TRBV5-1 to TRBJ2-1; tentative D call: TRBD2 (5 bases). V was shortened by 0 bases and J by 0 bases, with 7 bases between the two germline ends. This CDR3 is built from 15 residues. Germline V gene sequence: CDR1 SGHRS, CDR2 YFSETQ. The CDR3 sequence: CASSLERSSYNEQFF. As DNA, the CDR3 is TGCGCCAGCAGCTTGGAGCGGAGCTCCTACAATGAGCAGTTCTTC.

Ten or more counts support this clonotype. The V and J genes are TRBV18 and TRBJ2-7, with D hard to call. V was shortened by 3 bases and J by 0 bases, with 9 bases between the two germline ends. The CDR3 length is 14 residues. Germline assignment: CDR1 KGHSH and CDR2 LQKENI. The CDR3 nucleotides are TGTGCCAGCTCACCGACTCCATCCTCCTACGAGCAGTACTTC. It codes for CASSPTPSSYEQYF.

This clonotype was seen more than once but under ten times. This chain joins TRBV2 and TRBJ2-4; 7 bases are a match to TRBD2. Germline lookup yields CDR1 SNHLY and CDR2 FYNNEI. Trimming at V came to 10 bases and at J to 1 base, leaving 4 bases not matched to a gene. This CDR3 has 13 amino acids. The CDR3 DNA reads TGTGCCACTGGGGGGGATGCCAAAAACATTCAGTACTTC. This codes for CATGGDAKNIQYF.